Below, one T cell receptor beta chain is given with its context. PCR was performed a second time for about 7 to 11 cycles using a sample-barcoded 5' primer and a J-beta primer mix. TCRdb re-analysed the 5' RACE reads in MiXCR, keeping a single row per CDR3 protein. The top ten hold roughly 31% of the sample, which has hundreds of thousands of distinct CDR3 sequences, about 52% seen once. This record belongs to a study of blood T cells in healthy people across ages. The V end was cut by 4 bases, the J end by 3 bases, with 12 bases between. This CDR3 has 14 amino acids. Looked up from germline, CDR1 is SGHTA and CDR2 is FQGTGA.

This receptor was obtained from a woman in her sixties in good health. Sequencing used blood. This chain joins TRBV7-3 and TRBJ2-5; D perhaps matches TRBD1 (6 bases). The CDR3, as DNA: TGTGCCAGCAGCTCAATGGACAGAAAAGAGACCCAGTACTTC. Amino acids: CASSSMDRKETQYF.